Presented here are 5 T cell receptor beta chains from one specimen sequenced in a study of CD8 T cells in ankylosing spondylitis. TCRdb recomputed calls from the 5' RACE reads with MiXCR, one row per CDR3 protein. The sample consists of 300,000 to 350,000 distinct CDR3 sequences, under 25% of them appearing once. Sequences were obtained from blood, either unsorted or a sorted T cell fraction (not recorded which). Source of these receptors: a female donor with ankylosing spondylitis or in good health (not recorded which).

This clonotype showed up just a few times. The chain joins TRBV5-1 to TRBJ1-6; no firm D call. V lost 7 bases to trimming and J lost 10 bases, with 15 bases between them. Germline assignment: CDR1 SGHRS and CDR2 YFSETQ. The length of the CDR3 is 13 residues. This CDR3 is CASRSGFGSPLHF. The CDR3 DNA reads as TGCGCCAGCCGGTCTGGTTTCGGCTCACCCCTCCACTTT.

This clonotype was seen just once. This chain links TRBV6-2 or TRBV6-3 with TRBJ2-5, with 9 bases matching TRBD2. This CDR3 is 15 amino acids long. The ends lost 5 bases at V and 1 base at J; junction bases unmatched: 5. Germline CDR1 MNHEY, CDR2 SVGEGT. In nucleotides, the CDR3 is TGTGCCAGCAGTCTCAGCGGGAGGCCCCAAGAGACCCAGTACTTC. Protein: CASSLSGRPQETQYF.

This clonotype showed up just a few times. The chain is built from TRBV6-1 and TRBJ1-2; a weak D match, TRBD1 (5 bases). CDR1 and CDR2 (germline): MNHNS, SASEGT. This CDR3 contains 14 residues. V was shortened by 5 bases and J by 4 bases, with 14 bases between the two germline ends. Here the CDR3 reads CASSRGAGIYGYTF. The CDR3, as DNA: TGTGCCAGCAGTCGAGGGGCAGGAATCTATGGCTACACCTTC.

The chain recombines TRBV4-3 with TRBJ2-1, with 15 bases that match TRBD2. V lost 0 bases to trimming and J lost 4 bases; unmatched junction nucleotides: 7. CDR1 and CDR2 (germline): LGHNA, YSLEER. The CDR3 is 19 amino acids. The CDR3 here is CASSQDTLGLAGGYNEQFF. The CDR3 coding sequence is TGCGCCAGCAGCCAAGATACTCTGGGACTAGCGGGAGGTTACAATGAGCAGTTCTTC.

This clonotype appeared a single time. The chain employs TRBV19 and TRBJ2-7; the match to TRBD2 covers 9 bases. Looked up from germline, CDR1 is LNHDA and CDR2 is SQIVND (reference sequence). J was trimmed by 1 base and V by 10 bases; bases with no gene match: 11. This CDR3 has 15 residues. The CDR3 is CATGGRTSASYEQYF. The CDR3 DNA is TGTGCCACCGGTGGGAGGACTAGCGCGTCCTACGAGCAGTACTTC.